This note documents a single T cell receptor (beta chain) sequence. With 8 bases clipped from V and 8 bases from J, the junction kept 15 bases outside the gene matches. The CDR3 contains 16 residues. CDR1 is KGHSH and CDR2 is LQKENI in the germline V gene. This entry belongs to a study of T cell responses to AZD1222 COVID-19 vaccine. Profiled with immunoSEQ multiplex PCR; TCRdb holds only in-frame clones, not every one. The data hold some 160,000 clones, with 87% observed a single time. Material: peripheral blood, obtained 28 days after the second AZD1222 dose. The receptor was isolated from an adult who received the AZD1222 COVID-19 vaccine. This chain links TRBV18 with TRBJ2-1, with TRBD1 matching over 10 bases. The DNA of the CDR3 is TGTGCCAGCCTACCTAGGGCGGGACAGGGGTCCCATGAGCAGTTCTTC. Translation: CASLPRAGQGSHEQFF. The complete variable domain, with remaining parts taken from reference TRBV18 and TRBJ2-1, reads NAGVMQNPRHLVRRRGQEARLRCSPMKGHSHVYWYRQLPEEGLKFMVYLQKENIIDESGMPKERFSAEFPKEGPSILRIQQVVRGDSAAYFCASLPRAGQGSHEQFFGPGTRLTVL.